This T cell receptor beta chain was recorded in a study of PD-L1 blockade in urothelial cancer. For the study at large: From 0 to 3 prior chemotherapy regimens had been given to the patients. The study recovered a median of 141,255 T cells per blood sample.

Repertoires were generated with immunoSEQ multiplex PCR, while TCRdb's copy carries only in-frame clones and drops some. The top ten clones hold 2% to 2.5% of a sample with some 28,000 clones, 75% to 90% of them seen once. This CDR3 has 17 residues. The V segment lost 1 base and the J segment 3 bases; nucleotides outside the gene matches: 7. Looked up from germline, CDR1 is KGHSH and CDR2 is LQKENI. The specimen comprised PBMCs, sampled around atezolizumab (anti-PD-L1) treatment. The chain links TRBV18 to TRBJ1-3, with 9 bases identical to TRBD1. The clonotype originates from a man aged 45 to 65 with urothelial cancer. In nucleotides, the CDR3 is TGTGCCAGCTCACCACGAGGGACAGGGAGAAGTGGAAACACCATATATTTT. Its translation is CASSPRGTGRSGNTIYF. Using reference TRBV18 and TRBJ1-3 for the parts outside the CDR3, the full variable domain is NAGVMQNPRHLVRRRGQEARLRCSPMKGHSHVYWYRQLPEEGLKFMVYLQKENIIDESGMPKERFSAEFPKEGPSILRIQQVVRGDSAAYFCASSPRGTGRSGNTIYFGEGSWLTVV.